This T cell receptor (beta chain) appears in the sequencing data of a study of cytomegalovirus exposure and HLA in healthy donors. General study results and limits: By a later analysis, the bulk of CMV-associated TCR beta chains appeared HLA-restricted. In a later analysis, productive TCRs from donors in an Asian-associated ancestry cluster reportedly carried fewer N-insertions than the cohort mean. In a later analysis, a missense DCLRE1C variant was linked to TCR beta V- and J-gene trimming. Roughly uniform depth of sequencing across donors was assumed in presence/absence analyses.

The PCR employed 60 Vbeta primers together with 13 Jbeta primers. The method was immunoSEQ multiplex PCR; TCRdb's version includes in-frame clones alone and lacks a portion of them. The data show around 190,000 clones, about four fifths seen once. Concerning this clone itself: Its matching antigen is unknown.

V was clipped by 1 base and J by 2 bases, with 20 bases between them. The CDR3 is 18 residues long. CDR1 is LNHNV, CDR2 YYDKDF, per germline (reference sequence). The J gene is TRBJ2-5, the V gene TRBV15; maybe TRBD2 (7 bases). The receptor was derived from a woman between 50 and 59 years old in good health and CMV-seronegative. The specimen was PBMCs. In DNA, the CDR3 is TGTGCCACCAGCAGAGTGAGGTTAGGGGGAGGGGCGCAAGAGACCCAGTACTTC. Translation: CATSRVRLGGGAQETQYF. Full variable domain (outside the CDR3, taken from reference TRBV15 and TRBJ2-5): DAMVIQNPRYQVTQFGKPVTLSCSQTLNHNVMYWYQQKSSQAPKLLFHYYDKDFNNEADTPDNFQSRRPNTSFCFLDIRSPGLGDTAMYLCATSRVRLGGGAQETQYFGPGTRLLVL.